This TCR beta chain originates from a study of T cells in localized non-small cell lung cancer (dated by TCRdb to 2019 to 2021). Concerning the study at large: The study examined T cell repertoires in a few hundred patients with early-stage NSCLC and compared tumors with uninvolved tumor-adjacent lungs. The cohort was made up of around 250 treatment-naive NSCLC patients whose localized lung tumors had been resected. Of the NSCLC patients, around 130 were male and about a hundred were female, and the mean age was approximately 66 years. Overall study results and their limits: Because of the exploratory design, TCR variables were selected using unadjusted p-values without false-discovery rate correction. Uninvolved tumor-adjacent lung showed the highest T cell clonality, higher than tumor, which suggests more focused antigenic responses in the uninvolved tumor-adjacent lung. Because multi-region sequencing of the tumors was not done, intratumor heterogeneity could not be ruled out. Longer overall survival was associated with higher T cell density in blood, whereas shorter survival was associated with higher clonality in adjacent lung. Of the top 100 tumor clones, a median of around 57 were detected in paired uninvolved adjacent lung; approximately 28 were also among that lung's top 100.

From the germline V gene, CDR1 is SGHDN and CDR2 is FVKESK. Relative to germline, V is 3 bases shorter and J is 4 bases shorter, with 16 bases between their ends. The CDR3 runs 16 residues from the cysteine to the phenylalanine. Only the CDR3 DNA stays, 48 bases, in frame from base 1. At diagnosis, peripheral blood, uninvolved tumor-adjacent lung and tumor were collected and were preserved as a mix of fresh-frozen and FFPE material. Blood samples were analyzed as peripheral blood mononuclear cells for TCR repertoire profiling. On this clone itself: Its recognized antigen is unknown. Base quality data are lacking; no much larger clone is found one base away.

TCR beta CDR3 regions were sequenced from DNA using the immunoSEQ Assay. On the study's bioinformatics: To compute T cell density, TCR beta template counts were normalized to usable DNA, which was estimated by amplifying housekeeping genes. Using the preseqR package, richness was estimated by extrapolating to 120,000 templates for tissue samples and 400,000 templates for PBMC samples. Clonality was defined as one minus Pielou's evenness. Differential abundance testing on productive amino-acid clonotypes, with a minimum total count of 5 and an alpha of 0.1, was used to identify tissue-enriched TCRs. The Jaccard Index and the Morisita Overlap Index were used to measure repertoire overlap between compartments. TCR beta CDR3s were clustered by GLIPH together with public tetramer-defined viral CDR3s, and at least three viral sequences plus V-gene enrichment were required for viral motifs. TCRdb provides this immuneACCESS table in a form limited to in-frame rearrangements. Some clones are lacking; in checked studies, under half of them reflect an unresolved V gene, and why the rest are absent is not known. V and J calls and clone size are as listed in that table; D and trimming were resolved from the DNA. A total of about 35,000 clones appear in this sample, about nine tenths of them only once. Jointly, the top ten make up around 4% of the sample.

The origin of this receptor is a man aged 40-75 years with stage I lung adenocarcinoma. The chain links TRBV14 with TRBJ2-4, with TRBD1 perhaps the D gene, on 6 matching bases. This material consisted of peripheral blood, taken before any cancer treatment. The CDR3 protein: CASSQYITGNKNIQYF. The nucleotide sequence reads as follows: TGTGCCAGCAGCCAGTATATTACAGGGAATAAAAACATTCAGTACTTC.